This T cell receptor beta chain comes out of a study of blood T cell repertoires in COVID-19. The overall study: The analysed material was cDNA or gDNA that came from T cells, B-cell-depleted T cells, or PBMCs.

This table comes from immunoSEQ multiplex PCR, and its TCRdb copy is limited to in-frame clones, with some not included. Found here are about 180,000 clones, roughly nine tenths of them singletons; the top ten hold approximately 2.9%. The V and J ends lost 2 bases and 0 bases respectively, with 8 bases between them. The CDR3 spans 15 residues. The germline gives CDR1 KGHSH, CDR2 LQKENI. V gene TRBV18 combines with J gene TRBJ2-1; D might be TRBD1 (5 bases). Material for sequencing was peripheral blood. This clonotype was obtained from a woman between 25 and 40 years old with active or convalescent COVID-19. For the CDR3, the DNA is TGTGCCAGCTCACCAGACAGAAGCTCCTACAATGAGCAGTTCTTC. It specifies CASSPDRSSYNEQFF.